The present T cell receptor beta chain was sequenced within a study of cytomegalovirus exposure and HLA in healthy donors. Study results and limitations: A classifier reportedly called cytomegalovirus status with high sensitivity and specificity.

The V end lost 6 bases, the J end lost 4 bases, and 12 bases lay between the germline ends. Germline CDR1 is SNHLY and CDR2 is FYNNEI. The CDR3 is 13 amino acids. TCRdb's table, derived via immunoSEQ multiplex PCR, lists solely in-frame clones and lacks some. The sample lists under 150,000 clones; just under 85% were seen once. As regards this clone: The antigen is undetermined.

Material for sequencing was PBMCs. This TCR was recovered from a woman aged 25 to 39 in good health and CMV-seronegative. This rearrangement joins TRBV2 to TRBJ1-2; a possible D gene is TRBD1 (6 bases). The CDR3 region is CASSLTGLYGYTF. In nucleotides, the CDR3 is TGTGCCAGCAGCCTCACAGGGCTCTATGGCTACACCTTC.